The 4 T cell receptor beta chains below were found in one sample sequenced in a study of blood T cell repertoires in COVID-19. TCRdb keeps only in-frame clones here, not all; method: immunoSEQ multiplex PCR. This sample has under 300,000 clones, with 86% found just once. Sequencing input: peripheral blood. The receptors originated from a man aged 55 to 70 with acute or convalescent COVID-19.

J is TRBJ2-2 and V is TRBV28; possible D gene TRBD1, 5 bases. V was shortened by 5 bases and J by 5 bases, with 9 bases between the two germline ends. The germline V gene encodes CDR1 MDHEN and CDR2 SYDVKM. The CDR3 extends over 13 amino acids. The CDR3 DNA is TGTGCCAGCAGTCCCCCAGGGACCGGGGAGCTGTTTTTT. The encoded protein is CASSPPGTGELFF.

The chain combines TRBV6-5 with TRBJ1-3; possibly TRBD1 for D (5 bases). The V gene's germline CDR1 is MNHEY and CDR2 SVGAGI. CDR3 size: 16 residues. Trimming took off 0 bases at V and 8 bases at J, with 17 bases between the two ends. CDR3 bases: TGTGCCAGCAGTTACTCACCTCAGGGTCCGGGGGACACCATATATTTT. The encoded protein is CASSYSPQGPGDTIYF.

This chain links TRBV15 with TRBJ2-3; a possible D gene is TRBD2 (7 bases). CDR1 is LNHNV, CDR2 YYDKDF, per germline (reference sequence). This CDR3 comprises 17 residues. V was trimmed by 4 bases and J by 4 bases, leaving 21 bases between them. The CDR3 spells CATSKQLSGGGPDTQYF. In DNA, the CDR3 is TGTGCCACCAGCAAGCAGCTTAGCGGCGGGGGCCCAGATACGCAGTATTTT.

The chain carries TRBV28 and TRBJ1-1; D is ambiguous. The ends were cut back, 7 bases at V and 1 base at J, with 16 bases in the middle. CDR3 length equals 15 residues. Germline CDR1 and CDR2: MDHEN and SYDVKM. The CDR3 loop reads CASTTIRERNTEAFF. CDR3 nucleotide sequence: TGTGCCAGCACTACCATCAGAGAGCGGAACACTGAAGCTTTCTTT. The variable domain in full, with the rest retrieved from reference TRBV28 and TRBJ1-1, is DVKVTQSSRYLVKRTGEKVFLECVQDMDHENMFWYRQDPGLGLRLIYFSYDVKMKEKGDIPEGYSVSREKKERFSLILESASTNQTSMYLCASTTIRERNTEAFFGQGTRLTVV.